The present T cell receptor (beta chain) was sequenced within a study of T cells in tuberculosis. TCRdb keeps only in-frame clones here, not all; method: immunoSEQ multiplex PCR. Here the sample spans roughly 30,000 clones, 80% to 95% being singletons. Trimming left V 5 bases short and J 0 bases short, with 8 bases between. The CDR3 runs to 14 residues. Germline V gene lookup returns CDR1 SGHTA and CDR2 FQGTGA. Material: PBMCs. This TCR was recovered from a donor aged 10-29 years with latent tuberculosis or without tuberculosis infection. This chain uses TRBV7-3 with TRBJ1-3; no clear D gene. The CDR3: CASSVGGSGNTIYF. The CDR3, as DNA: TGTGCCAGCAGCGTAGGAGGCTCTGGAAACACCATATATTTT.